This T cell receptor beta chain stems from a study of CD8 T cells in ankylosing spondylitis. Whole-study findings and limits: Matched synovial fluid from ankylosing spondylitis patients was reported to be enriched for disease-linked clones. A CD8+ phenotype characterized the disease-linked clones, which were relatively rare in peripheral blood.

TCR beta libraries were made by quantitative 5'-RACE with molecular barcodes. Each CDR3 protein gets one entry after TCRdb re-called the 5' RACE reads with MiXCR. The sample yields a few hundred thousand distinct CDR3 sequences, under 25% seen once. This clonotype has just a few counts. Antigen unknown. With 4 bases removed from V and 3 bases from J, the gap between germline ends came to 16 bases. The CDR3 length is 16 residues. The rearrangement links TRBV6-7 to TRBJ2-1, with D perhaps matching TRBD2 (6 bases). TRBV6-7 is known as an ORF, though its function is uncertain. The receptor's source is a female donor with ankylosing spondylitis or in good health (not recorded which). Specimen: blood, either unsorted or a sorted T cell fraction (not recorded which). CDR3 coding DNA: TGTGCCAGCAGTTGCCCTCTAGCGCGGAACTACAATGAGCAGTTCTTC. Residues: CASSCPLARNYNEQFF.